This is a list of T cell receptor beta chains from one sample in a study of blood T cells in healthy people across ages. MiXCR, run by TCRdb on the 5' RACE reads, gives a single entry per CDR3 protein. The table lists roughly 720,000 distinct CDR3 sequences, 40% to 65% of them singletons. Sequenced: blood. Every receptor here comes from a man aged 80 or over in good health. Each CDR3 is given with its conserved first and last residue. D genes are given only for firm matches. The size of a clone is reported for some rows only, either as once, few or many, or as a class for expanded clones.

d_gene: TRBD1
abundance: NA
j_gene: TRBJ2-5
v_gene: TRBV10-3
CDR3aa: CAISPDREETQYF
CDR3nt: TGTGCCATCAGTCCGGACAGGGAGGAGACCCAGTACTTC

d_gene: TRBD2
abundance: NA
j_gene: TRBJ2-5
v_gene: TRBV7-2
CDR3aa: CASSLPTTSGRETQYF
CDR3nt: TGTGCCAGCAGCTTACCCACGACTAGCGGGAGGGAGACCCAGTACTTC

d_gene: NA
abundance: NA
j_gene: TRBJ2-6
v_gene: TRBV6-6
CDR3aa: CASEGVPGANVLTF
CDR3nt: TGTGCCAGTGAGGGGGTCCCCGGGGCCAACGTCCTGACTTTC

d_gene: TRBD2
abundance: NA
j_gene: TRBJ2-1
v_gene: TRBV4-2
CDR3aa: CATGPGTRSVDEQFF
CDR3nt: TGTGCCACGGGCCCCGGGACTAGGAGTGTGGATGAGCAGTTCTTC

d_gene: TRBD2
abundance: NA
j_gene: TRBJ2-1
v_gene: TRBV7-8
CDR3aa: CASSPRARIAGVYEQFF
CDR3nt: TGTGCCAGCAGCCCTCGGGCGAGAATAGCGGGAGTGTATGAGCAGTTCTTC

d_gene: TRBD1
abundance: NA
j_gene: TRBJ1-4
v_gene: TRBV19
CDR3aa: CASSMTGTNEKLFF
CDR3nt: TGTGCCAGTAGTATGACAGGGACTAATGAAAAACTGTTTTTT

d_gene: NA
abundance: NA
j_gene: TRBJ2-7
v_gene: TRBV5-5
CDR3aa: CASSLLPSEIQYF
CDR3nt: TGTGCCAGCAGCTTGCTCCCATCGGAGATTCAGTACTTC

d_gene: TRBD1
abundance: NA
j_gene: TRBJ2-1
v_gene: TRBV27
CDR3aa: CASSLGRGSNEQFF
CDR3nt: TGTGCCAGCAGTTTGGGCAGGGGGAGCAATGAGCAGTTCTTC

d_gene: NA
abundance: NA
j_gene: TRBJ2-3
v_gene: TRBV20-1
CDR3aa: CSARSPGTDTQYF
CDR3nt: TGCAGTGCTAGAAGCCCCGGGACAGATACGCAGTATTTT

d_gene: TRBD2
abundance: few
j_gene: TRBJ2-5
v_gene: TRBV20-1
CDR3aa: CSARPGLALETQYF
CDR3nt: TGCAGTGCTAGGCCGGGACTAGCGTTGGAGACCCAGTACTTC

d_gene: NA
abundance: once
j_gene: TRBJ1-5
v_gene: TRBV6-2/TRBV6-3
CDR3aa: CASSYGQLTQPQHF
CDR3nt: TGTGCCAGCAGCTACGGACAGTTAACGCAGCCCCAGCATTTT

d_gene: NA
abundance: NA
j_gene: TRBJ2-1
v_gene: TRBV20-1
CDR3aa: CSAPPGGTDSSYNEQFF
CDR3nt: TGCAGTGCTCCTCCTGGGGGGACTGACAGCTCCTACAATGAGCAGTTCTTC